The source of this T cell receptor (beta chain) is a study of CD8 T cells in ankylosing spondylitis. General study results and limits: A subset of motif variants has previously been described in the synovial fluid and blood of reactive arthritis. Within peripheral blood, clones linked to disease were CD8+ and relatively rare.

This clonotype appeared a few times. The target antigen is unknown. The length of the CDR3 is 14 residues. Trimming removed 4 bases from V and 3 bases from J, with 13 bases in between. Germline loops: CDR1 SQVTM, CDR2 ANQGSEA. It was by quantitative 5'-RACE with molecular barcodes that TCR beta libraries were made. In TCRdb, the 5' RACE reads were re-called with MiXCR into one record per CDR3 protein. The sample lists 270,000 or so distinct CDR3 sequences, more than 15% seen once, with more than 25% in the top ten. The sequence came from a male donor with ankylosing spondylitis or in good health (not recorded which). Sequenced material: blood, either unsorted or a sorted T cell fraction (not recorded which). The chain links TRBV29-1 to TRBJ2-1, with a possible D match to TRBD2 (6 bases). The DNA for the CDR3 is TGCAGCGTTGTACGGGCGGGGCACTACAATGAGCAGTTCTTC. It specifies CSVVRAGHYNEQFF.